Presented here are 25 T cell receptor beta chains from one specimen sequenced in a study of blood T cell repertoires in COVID-19. TCRdb keeps only in-frame clones here, not all; method: immunoSEQ multiplex PCR. The table lists 27,000 or so clones, approximately 90% of them singletons. Specimen: peripheral blood. These receptors all come from a human donor in a cohort sampled during active COVID-19.

The rearrangement joins TRBV4-1 to TRBJ1-4, with D tentatively TRBD1 (6 bases). V shed 3 bases and J shed 15 bases, with 17 bases lying between them. This CDR3 has 13 amino acids. CDR1 and CDR2 (germline): MGHRA, YSYEKL. CDR3 nucleotide sequence: TGCGCCAGCAGCCAGCAGGGGCGGGAGTTAGTGTTTTTT. Translation gives CASSQQGRELVFF.

V usage is TRBV11-2 and J usage is TRBJ1-1; D uncertain. Germline assignment: CDR1 SGHAT and CDR2 FQNNGV. The CDR3 is 14 residues long. The V gene lost 5 bases and the J gene lost 5 bases, with 15 bases spanning the gap. CDR3 in amino acids: CASSPQISATEAFF. The CDR3 DNA reads TGTGCCAGCAGCCCGCAGATCAGCGCGACTGAAGCTTTCTTT.

This sequence joins TRBV3-1 (or the pseudogene TRBV3-2) and TRBJ1-6, with D possibly being TRBD1 (6 bases). Germline V gene lookup returns CDR1 LGHDT and CDR2 YNNKEL (reference sequence). V lost 1 base, J lost 6 bases, and 10 bases lay in between. The CDR3 spans 15 residues. The CDR3 DNA reads as TGTGCCAGCAGCCAAGCTGCAGGGGTTAATTCACCCCTCCACTTT. Residues: CASSQAAGVNSPLHF.

This clone was seen just once. This rearrangement joins TRBV21-1 to TRBJ1-4; TRBD1 is taken as the D call from the table, unchecked against the DNA. TRBV21-1 is a listed pseudogene. This CDR3 has 14 amino acids. The CDR3 protein is CASSTDREYEKLFF. In nucleotides, the CDR3 is TGTGCCAGCAGCACCGACAGGGAATATGAAAAACTGTTTTTT.

This clone was seen more than once but under ten times. J is TRBJ2-2 and V is TRBV5-4, with a weak D call TRBD1 (5 bases). V dropped 7 bases and J dropped 3 bases, with 13 bases sitting between them. The germline V gene has CDR1 SGHNT and CDR2 YYREEE (reference sequence). The CDR3 length is 14 residues. The CDR3 DNA is TGTGCCAGCTGTAGACAGCTAGACACCGGGGAGCTGTTTTTT. Translating gives CASCRQLDTGELFF.

The chain couples TRBV6-5 to TRBJ2-7, with TRBD2 as a possible D gene (6 bases). The CDR3 length is 13 residues. Per germline, CDR1 MNHEY and CDR2 SVGAGI. Between the trimmed V and J ends, which lost 5 bases and 3 bases, there was a span of 11 bases. As DNA, the CDR3 is TGTGCCAGCAGTAATAGCGGAAACTACGAGCAGTACTTC. Residues: CASSNSGNYEQYF.

The V call is TRBV5-4, the J call TRBJ2-7; 10 bases fit TRBD1. CDR3 size: 15 residues. V lost 4 bases to trimming and J lost 2 bases; unmatched junction nucleotides: 6. The V gene's germline CDR1 is SGHNT and CDR2 YYREEE (reference sequence). Here the CDR3 reads CASSLGTGAAYEQYF. The CDR3 region has the DNA TGTGCCAGCAGCCTAGGGACAGGGGCGGCCTACGAGCAGTACTTC.

The chain carries TRBV10-3 and TRBJ2-5; D is unresolved. V was cut by 0 bases and J by 5 bases, with 10 bases left in between. Germline assignment: CDR1 ENHRY and CDR2 SYGVKD. The CDR3 contains 14 residues. The CDR3 spells CAISESRNGETQYF. The CDR3 DNA reads TGTGCCATCAGTGAGTCTCGGAACGGGGAGACCCAGTACTTC.

The chain couples TRBV30 to TRBJ1-4; TRBD1 agrees at 7 bases. Germline assignment: CDR1 GTSNPN and CDR2 SVGIG (reference sequence). The CDR3 loop spans 14 amino acids. J gave up 8 bases and V 1 base, and 7 bases lay outside the gene matches. CDR3 bases: TGTGCCTGGAGTGACGGGGCAGGGGGAGAAAAACTGTTTTTT. It codes for CAWSDGAGGEKLFF.

The rearrangement joins TRBV2 to TRBJ2-5, with D possibly matching TRBD1 (6 bases). The J call is uncertain, as TRBJ2-7 better fits the DNA end. This CDR3 is 15 amino acids long. The germline gives CDR1 SNHLY, CDR2 FYNNEI. The CDR3 DNA sequence: TGTGCCAGCACCCTGGATCGACAGGTGTCTTACGAGCAGTACTTC. Encoded protein: CASTLDRQVSYEQYF.

V gene TRBV28 combines with J gene TRBJ2-6; D gene unclear. Between the trimmed V and J ends, which lost 7 bases and 3 bases, there was a span of 4 bases. CDR3 size: 12 residues. CDR1 is MDHEN and CDR2 is SYDVKM in the germline V gene. The CDR3 region is CASTSGANVLTF. CDR3 nucleotides: TGTGCCAGCACTAGTGGGGCCAACGTCCTGACTTTC.

The CDR3 protein is CASSLGPTKSTGSQYF. CDR3 sequence (DNA): TGCGCCAGCAGCTTGGGTCCAACTAAATCGACAGGGTCTCAGTACTTC. The genes are TRBV5-1 and TRBJ2-7; 7 positions match TRBD1. Germline V gives CDR1 SGHRS, CDR2 YFSETQ. J lost 10 bases, V lost 0 bases, and 16 bases had no gene match. The CDR3 length is 16 residues.

This clone was seen a few times. V and J are TRBV4-2 and TRBJ2-3; TRBD2 agrees at 7 bases. Germline CDR1 LGHNA, CDR2 YNFKEQ. J gave up 4 bases and V 4 bases, and 5 bases lay outside the gene matches. The CDR3 has 14 amino acids. DNA of the CDR3: TGTGCCAGCAGCCCCCAGCGGGGTGCAGATACGCAGTATTTT. This encodes CASSPQRGADTQYF.

The chain links TRBV5-1 to TRBJ1-3; a possible D gene is TRBD1 (6 bases). Germline CDR1 SGHRS, CDR2 YFSETQ. There are 16 residues in the CDR3. The V end lost 0 bases, the J end lost 0 bases, and 10 bases lay between the germline ends. As DNA, the CDR3 is TGCGCCAGCAGCTTGGGGGGGCCCCCCTCTGGAAACACCATATATTTT. It is translated as CASSLGGPPSGNTIYF.

The gene calls are TRBV20-1 and TRBJ2-3; D is unclear. Germline assignment: CDR1 DFQATT and CDR2 SNEGSKA (reference sequence). There are 10 residues in the CDR3. Trimming cost V 0 bases and J 11 bases, with 6 bases left between them. Here the CDR3 DNA reads TGCAGTGCTAGAGACAACAGGCAGTATTTT. Protein: CSARDNRQYF.

This chain links TRBV19 with TRBJ2-7; TRBD2 might be the D (6 bases). Deletions cut 3 bases from V and 7 bases from J, with 10 bases between. The CDR3 spans 12 residues. Germline values: CDR1 LNHDA, CDR2 SQIVND (reference sequence). The CDR3 coding sequence is TGTGCCAGTAGTATGGGGGGACGGGAGCAGTACTTC. It codes for CASSMGGREQYF.

This chain uses TRBV7-8 with TRBJ1-5, with a weak D call TRBD1 (6 bases). V was clipped by 5 bases and J by 3 bases, with 11 bases between them. This CDR3 comprises 14 residues. The germline V gene encodes CDR1 SGHVS and CDR2 FQNEAQ. The CDR3 loop reads CASSPQGVNQPQHF. DNA of the CDR3: TGTGCCAGCAGCCCACAGGGAGTCAATCAGCCCCAGCATTTT.

V is TRBV11-2 and J is TRBJ2-1; perhaps TRBD1 as D (6 bases). The V end was cut by 1 base, the J end by 10 bases, with 17 bases between. Germline values: CDR1 SGHAT, CDR2 FQNNGV. The CDR3 contains 15 residues. The CDR3 is CASSLVPTGLGEQFF. The CDR3 region has the DNA TGTGCCAGCAGCTTAGTCCCGACAGGTCTGGGGGAGCAGTTCTTC.

This chain uses TRBV6-6 with TRBJ1-5, with 8 bases lining up with TRBD1. This CDR3 has 15 amino acids. Trimming removed 6 bases from V and 6 bases from J; junction bases left unmatched: 10. Germline V gene lookup returns CDR1 MNHNY and CDR2 SVGAGI (reference sequence). The CDR3 DNA reads as TGTGCCAGCAGCCTGGGACAGGCGCTAGGTCAGCCCCAGCATTTT. It codes for CASSLGQALGQPQHF.

The chain is built from TRBV2 and TRBJ1-3; weak D call: TRBD1 (6 bases). V was clipped by 6 bases and J by 3 bases, with 12 bases between them. From germline, CDR1 is SNHLY and CDR2 FYNNEI. This CDR3 has 14 residues. For the CDR3, the DNA is TGTGCCAGCAGGCCGGACAGCATTGGAAACACCATATATTTT. This translates into CASRPDSIGNTIYF. The entire variable domain, with the rest obtained from reference TRBV2 and TRBJ1-3, is as follows: EPEVTQTPSHQVTQMGQEVILRCVPISNHLYFYWYRQILGQKVEFLVSFYNNEISEKSEIFDDQFSVERPDGSNFTLKIRSTKLEDSAMYFCASRPDSIGNTIYFGEGSWLTVV.

In DNA form, the CDR3 reads TGTGCCAGCCAACAACCGCCGGGACAGCGAGTAGACCATGGCTACACCTTC. Protein: CASQQPPGQRVDHGYTF. This sequence joins TRBV28 and TRBJ1-2; 7 positions match TRBD1. Germline-derived CDR1 and CDR2 are MDHEN and SYDVKM. The CDR3 runs to 17 residues. The trim removed 8 bases at V and 6 bases at J, leaving 21 bases unmatched.

The V call is TRBV6-5, the J call TRBJ1-1; 10 positions match TRBD1. Per germline, CDR1 MNHEY and CDR2 SVGAGI. This CDR3 is 13 amino acids long. The trim removed 8 bases at V and 4 bases at J, leaving 4 bases unmatched. The CDR3 DNA reads TGTGCCAGCCGAGACAGGGGGCTCACTGAAGCTTTCTTT. Translation: CASRDRGLTEAFF.

The genes are TRBV6-6 and TRBJ1-2; TRBD1 matches at 10 bases. V shed 4 bases and J 5 bases; nucleotides not matched to a gene: 10. The CDR3 totals 16 residues. In germline, CDR1 is MNHNY, CDR2 SVGAGI (reference sequence). The CDR3 loop is CASSSPTRQGAYGYTF. In nucleotides, the CDR3 is TGTGCCAGCAGTTCCCCCACGCGACAGGGGGCATATGGCTACACCTTC.

V is TRBV5-1 and J is TRBJ2-7, with D possibly being TRBD2 (5 bases). V was pared by 1 base and J by 7 bases, with 9 bases between. Germline V lookup: CDR1 SGHRS, CDR2 YFSETQ. The CDR3 consists of 12 residues. The CDR3 DNA sequence: TGCGCCAGCAGCTTGACAAGGGAGGAGCAGTACTTC. It translates to CASSLTREEQYF.

The gene calls are TRBV21-1 and TRBJ2-7; TRBD1 is taken as the D call from the table, unchecked against the DNA. TRBV21-1 is annotated as a pseudogene. This CDR3 is built from 16 residues. CDR3 protein: CASSPRWDTPSYEQYF. CDR3 nucleotide sequence: TGTGCCAGCAGCCCCAGATGGGACACCCCTTCCTACGAGCAGTACTTC.